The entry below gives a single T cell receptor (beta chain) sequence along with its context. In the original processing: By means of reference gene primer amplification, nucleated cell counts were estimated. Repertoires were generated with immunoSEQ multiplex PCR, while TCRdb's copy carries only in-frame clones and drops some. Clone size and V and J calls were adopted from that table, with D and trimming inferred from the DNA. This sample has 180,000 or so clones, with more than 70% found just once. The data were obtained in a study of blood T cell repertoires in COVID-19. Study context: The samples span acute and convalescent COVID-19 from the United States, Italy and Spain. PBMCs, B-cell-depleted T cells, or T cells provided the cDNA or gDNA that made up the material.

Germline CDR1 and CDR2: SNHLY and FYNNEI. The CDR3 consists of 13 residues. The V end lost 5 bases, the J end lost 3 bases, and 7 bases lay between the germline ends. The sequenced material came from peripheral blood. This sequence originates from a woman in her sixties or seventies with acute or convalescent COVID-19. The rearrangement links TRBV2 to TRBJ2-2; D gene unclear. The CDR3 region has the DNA TGTGCCAGCAGTACACGATACACCGGGGAGCTGTTTTTT. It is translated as CASSTRYTGELFF.